The 2 T cell receptor beta chains reported below all come from one sample, sequenced in a study of shared clonotypes between healthy human individuals. Using immunoSEQ multiplex PCR, the repertoire was profiled, and TCRdb retains in-frame clones only, with some absent. The repertoire has around 1,000,000 clones, about 80% of them found once; the top ten carry 0.85% to 1%. Sequencing was carried out using memory CD4+ T cells from PBMCs. As to subset: CD45RA-negative fraction. The receptors were gathered from a man between 18 and 29 years old in good health. Some clones in this sample may be carry-over from other donors' samples.

The rearrangement uses TRBV7-3 and TRBJ2-5; TRBD1 or TRBD2 may be the D gene (6 bases each). From germline, CDR1 is SGHTA and CDR2 FQGTGA. The CDR3 is 15 amino acids. Trimming removed 5 bases from V and 5 bases from J, with 18 bases in between. CDR3 DNA sequence: TGTGCCAGCAGCCCGGCATTCGGGGGCTGGGAGACCCAGTACTTC. The encoded protein is CASSPAFGGWETQYF.

The chain couples TRBV2 to TRBJ2-7, with 13 bases that match TRBD2. Losses at the gene ends were 7 bases for V and 5 bases for J; bases not matched to a gene: 8. The length of the CDR3 is 15 residues. Germline V lookup: CDR1 SNHLY, CDR2 FYNNEI. The CDR3 here is CASIRGLAGVNEQYF. The CDR3 DNA is TGTGCCAGCATTCGAGGACTAGCGGGAGTCAACGAGCAGTACTTC.